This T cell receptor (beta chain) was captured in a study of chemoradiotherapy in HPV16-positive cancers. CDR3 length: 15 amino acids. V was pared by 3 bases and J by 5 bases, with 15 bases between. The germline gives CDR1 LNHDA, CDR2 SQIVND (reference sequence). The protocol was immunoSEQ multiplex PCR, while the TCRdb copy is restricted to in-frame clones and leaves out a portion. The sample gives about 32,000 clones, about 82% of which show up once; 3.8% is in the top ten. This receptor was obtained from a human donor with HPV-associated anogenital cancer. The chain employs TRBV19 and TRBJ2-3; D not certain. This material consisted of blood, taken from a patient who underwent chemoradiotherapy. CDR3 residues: CASSMAMIGIDTQYF. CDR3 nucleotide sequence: TGTGCCAGTAGTATGGCTATGATAGGGATAGATACGCAGTATTTT.